Included here is one T cell receptor beta chain sequence, with context. The antigen is undetermined. Germline V gives CDR1 SGHRS, CDR2 YFSETQ. The CDR3 has 14 residues. V was cut by 0 bases and J by 3 bases, with 10 bases left in between. TCRdb's copy holds only in-frame clones and misses some; the assay was immunoSEQ multiplex PCR. The sample has over 2 million clones, roughly 95% seen once. This sample stems from a study of shared clonotypes between healthy human individuals. Study-wide results and limits: Clonotypes shared by all four donors outscored non-shared clonotypes in generation probability.

Naive CD8 populations comprised CD45RO-negative cells positively selected for CCR7, excluding terminally differentiated effector memory CD45RA+ cells. The rearrangement uses TRBV5-1 and TRBJ2-7; D not resolved. Sequencing was performed on naive CD8+ T cells sorted from blood. This receptor was identified in a man aged 18 to 35 in good health. CDR3 in amino acids: CASSLAGRIYEQYF. The CDR3 DNA is TGCGCCAGCAGCTTGGCTGGCAGGATCTACGAGCAGTACTTC.